The 22 T cell receptor beta chains presented below share a single source sample, sequenced in a study of blood T cell repertoires in COVID-19. Sequencing was performed with immunoSEQ multiplex PCR; in TCRdb, only in-frame clones are kept and a portion is missing. The sample holds more than 200,000 clones; about 88% are singletons and the top ten take roughly 10%. Sequenced input: peripheral blood. These receptors all come from a woman between 45 and 60 years old with COVID-19, enrolled during active disease.

This clone turned up a few times. The V and J genes are TRBV9 and TRBJ1-2, with 9 bases lining up with TRBD1. Trimming at V came to 3 bases and at J to 5 bases, leaving 5 bases not matched to a gene. The germline V gene has CDR1 SGDLS and CDR2 YYNGEE. The CDR3 has 14 residues. The CDR3 coding sequence is TGTGCCAGCAGCGGCACAGGGGGCGCATATGGCTACACCTTC. Translated, it gives CASSGTGGAYGYTF.

This clone showed up just a few times. The chain has TRBV5-6 and TRBJ1-6, with D possibly TRBD1 on 6 matching bases. The V gene lost 0 bases and the J gene lost 15 bases, with 19 bases spanning the gap. This CDR3 has 15 residues. Germline CDR1 reads SGHDT; CDR2 reads YYEEEE. This chain's CDR3 is CASSLVLTGDRGLHF. CDR3 sequence (DNA): TGTGCCAGCAGCTTGGTATTGACAGGCGACCGGGGCCTCCACTTT.

This clone has just one count. V gene TRBV7-9 combines with J gene TRBJ2-6, with TRBD1 as a possible D gene (6 bases). Trimming cost V 4 bases and J 0 bases, with 10 bases left between them. Germline values: CDR1 SEHNR, CDR2 FQNEAQ (reference sequence). The CDR3 is 16 residues long. In DNA form, the CDR3 reads TGTGCCAGCAGCTCTTACAGGGTCTCTGGGGCCAACGTCCTGACTTTC. Translating gives CASSSYRVSGANVLTF.

The count of this clone is one. This chain connects TRBV5-6 to TRBJ2-3; D remains ambiguous. Germline CDR1 and CDR2: SGHDT and YYEEEE. This CDR3 is built from 16 residues. The V gene lost 2 bases and the J gene lost 0 bases, with 13 bases spanning the gap. CDR3 in amino acids: CASSLWLGVSTDTQYF. The CDR3, as DNA: TGTGCCAGCAGCTTATGGTTGGGCGTCAGCACAGATACGCAGTATTTT.

The CDR3 sequence is CASSHDRGRPYNEQFF. The CDR3, as DNA: TGTGCCAGCAGCCATGACAGGGGGCGGCCCTACAATGAGCAGTTCTTC. The V and J genes are TRBV3-1 (or the pseudogene TRBV3-2) and TRBJ2-1, with 10 bases lining up with TRBD1. V gave up 3 bases and J gave up 2 bases; unmatched junction bases: 4. The CDR3 runs 16 residues. Germline V gene data show CDR1 as LGHDT and CDR2 as YNNKEL (reference sequence).

V gene TRBV28 combines with J gene TRBJ2-2; 8 nucleotides align to TRBD1. With 4 bases clipped from V and 3 bases from J, the junction kept 4 bases outside the gene matches. CDR1 is MDHEN, CDR2 SYDVKM, per germline. The CDR3 runs 15 residues. DNA for the CDR3: TGTGCCAGCAGTTCGACAGGGGCCTACACCGGGGAGCTGTTTTTT. It translates to CASSSTGAYTGELFF.

V usage is TRBV15 and J usage is TRBJ2-3; D is possibly TRBD2 (5 bases). In germline, CDR1 is LNHNV, CDR2 YYDKDF (reference sequence). This CDR3 is 13 amino acids long. V was cut by 1 base and J by 6 bases, with 8 bases left in between. CDR3 in DNA: TGTGCCACCAGCAGAGTCGGGGAGGATACGCAGTATTTT. Protein sequence: CATSRVGEDTQYF.

The V and J genes are TRBV28 and TRBJ2-1; 9 bases are a match to TRBD1. CDR3 length: 13 amino acids. Germline lookup yields CDR1 MDHEN and CDR2 SYDVKM. V lost 4 bases and J lost 14; bases outside the gene matches: 9. CDR3: CASSSYRGRGEFF. The CDR3 DNA is TGTGCCAGCAGTTCTTACAGGGGGCGAGGCGAGTTCTTC.

This chain connects TRBV3-1 (or the pseudogene TRBV3-2) to TRBJ2-2, with 7 bases aligning to TRBD2. This CDR3 comprises 15 residues. With 7 bases clipped from V and 4 bases from J, the junction kept 9 bases outside the gene matches. Germline V gene sequence: CDR1 LGHDT, CDR2 YNNKEL (reference sequence). This CDR3 reads CASNPLTGGTGELFF. The CDR3, as DNA: TGTGCCAGCAACCCTCTTACGGGGGGCACCGGGGAGCTGTTTTTT.

CDR3 in DNA: TGTGCCAGCGGAATGCGGGGGTCCCGTGAAGCTTTCTTT. It specifies CASGMRGSREAFF. V and J are TRBV28 and TRBJ1-1, with a possible D match to TRBD1 (5 bases). The CDR3 runs 13 residues. CDR1 MDHEN and CDR2 SYDVKM come from the germline V gene. V was clipped by 8 bases and J by 7 bases, with 17 bases between them. Together with reference TRBV28 and TRBJ1-1, the CDR3 gives the full variable domain: DVKVTQSSRYLVKRTGEKVFLECVQDMDHENMFWYRQDPGLGLRLIYFSYDVKMKEKGDIPEGYSVSREKKERFSLILESASTNQTSMYLCASGMRGSREAFFGQGTRLTVV.

J is TRBJ2-1 and V is TRBV10-3; the match to TRBD1 covers 9 bases. Germline assignment: CDR1 ENHRY and CDR2 SYGVKD. The junction had 3 bases not matched to a gene; V was cut back by 4 bases and J by 8 bases. The CDR3 loop spans 13 amino acids. DNA of the CDR3: TGTGCCATCAGTGGGGACAGGGCCCATGAGCAGTTCTTC. It encodes CAISGDRAHEQFF.

CDR3 DNA sequence: TGTGCCAGTAGTCCCAGTCAGGTGCATAGCTCTGGAAACACCATATATTTT. Amino acids: CASSPSQVHSSGNTIYF. The chain recombines TRBV19 with TRBJ1-3; D call uncertain. CDR3 size: 17 residues. Looked up from germline, CDR1 is LNHDA and CDR2 is SQIVND (reference sequence). V lost 5 bases and J 0 bases, leaving 17 bases between the germline ends.

This sequence joins TRBV11-2 and TRBJ1-1, with 9 nucleotides matching TRBD1. This CDR3 is 13 amino acids long. J gave up 4 bases and V 8 bases, and 5 bases lay outside the gene matches. CDR1 is SGHAT and CDR2 is FQNNGV in the germline V gene. The CDR3 sequence: CASGPDRGTEAFF. CDR3 nucleotides: TGTGCCAGCGGCCCGGACAGGGGCACTGAAGCTTTCTTT.

The chain links TRBV24-1 to TRBJ1-6; 12 nucleotides agree with TRBD1. Looked up from germline, CDR1 is KGHDR and CDR2 is SFDVKD. The CDR3 covers 14 residues. V lost 5 bases, J lost 9 bases, and 1 base stayed unmatched. The CDR3 is CATSGDRGPSPLHF. CDR3 DNA: TGTGCCACCAGTGGGGACAGGGGGCCTTCACCCCTCCACTTT.

The sample holds a few counts of this clone. This chain links TRBV9 with TRBJ2-3; tentatively, D is TRBD2 (5 bases). Trimming cost V 0 bases and J 6 bases, with 11 bases left between them. This CDR3 region has 14 residues. Looked up from germline, CDR1 is SGDLS and CDR2 is YYNGEE. The CDR3 here is CASSVVASSDTQYF. The CDR3 DNA follows: TGTGCCAGCAGCGTAGTGGCTAGCAGTGATACGCAGTATTTT.

The CDR3 sequence is CASSLMGQGGSYNSPLHF. The CDR3 DNA is TGTGCCAGCAGCTTGATGGGACAGGGAGGGTCCTATAATTCACCCCTCCACTTT. The chain carries TRBV5-5 and TRBJ1-6; 9 bases agree with TRBD1. The ends lost 1 base at V and 1 base at J; junction bases unmatched: 6. The germline V gene has CDR1 SGHKS and CDR2 YYEKEE (reference sequence). The CDR3 contains 18 residues.

This chain uses TRBV27 with TRBJ1-1; unclear D gene. The CDR3 covers 13 residues. Germline CDR1 and CDR2: MNHEY and SMNVEV (reference sequence). The V end was cut by 8 bases, the J end by 3 bases, with 13 bases between. The DNA for the CDR3 is TGTGCCAGCGGTCAGGTGGCGTACACTGAAGCTTTCTTT. Translation gives CASGQVAYTEAFF.

The V and J genes are TRBV5-6 and TRBJ2-7; no firm D call. CDR3 length: 11 amino acids. Germline lookup yields CDR1 SGHDT and CDR2 YYEEEE. The ends were cut back, 3 bases at V and 3 bases at J, with 4 bases in the middle. Here the CDR3 reads CASSSVYEQYV. The DNA of the CDR3 is TGTGCCAGCAGCTCCGTCTACGAGCAGTACGTC.

J is TRBJ2-1 and V is TRBV15; D is perhaps TRBD1 (5 bases). The CDR3 is made up of 15 amino acids. Deletions cut 0 bases from V and 7 bases from J, with 13 bases between. CDR1 is LNHNV, CDR2 YYDKDF, per germline (reference sequence). CDR3 in amino acids: CATSRDGAGLNEQFF. The CDR3 DNA is TGTGCCACCAGCAGAGATGGTGCAGGGCTGAATGAGCAGTTCTTC.

V gene TRBV19 combines with J gene TRBJ1-5; D is ambiguous. This CDR3 region has 16 residues. In germline, CDR1 is LNHDA, CDR2 SQIVND (reference sequence). Trimming pared 4 bases from V and 0 bases from J, leaving 13 bases between. CDR3 nucleotides: TGTGCCAGTAGTAGGCAGTACCAAGATAGCAATCAGCCCCAGCATTTT. Residues: CASSRQYQDSNQPQHF. Complete variable domain (other parts from reference TRBV19 and TRBJ1-5): DGGITQSPKYLFRKEGQNVTLSCEQNLNHDAMYWYRQDPGQGLRLIYYSQIVNDFQKGDIAEGYSVSREKKESFPLTVTSAQKNPTAFYLCASSRQYQDSNQPQHFGDGTRLSIL.

This chain connects TRBV5-6 to TRBJ1-6; TRBD1 is a possible D gene (6 bases). Germline V gene data show CDR1 as SGHDT and CDR2 as YYEEEE. V was cut by 3 bases and J by 7 bases, with 14 bases left in between. The CDR3 is 15 residues long. CDR3 bases: TGTGCCAGCAGCTCCCAGGGGTCGGGAAATTCACCCCTCCACTTT. Amino acid sequence: CASSSQGSGNSPLHF.

The V call is TRBV10-2, the J call TRBJ2-7; a weak D match, TRBD1 (6 bases). There are 12 residues in the CDR3. Germline V gene lookup returns CDR1 WSHSY and CDR2 SAAADI. V lost 3 bases and J lost 6, with 9 bases in between. The CDR3 loop reads CASSDRGAEQYV. CDR3 in DNA: TGCGCCAGCAGTGACAGGGGAGCCGAGCAGTACGTC.